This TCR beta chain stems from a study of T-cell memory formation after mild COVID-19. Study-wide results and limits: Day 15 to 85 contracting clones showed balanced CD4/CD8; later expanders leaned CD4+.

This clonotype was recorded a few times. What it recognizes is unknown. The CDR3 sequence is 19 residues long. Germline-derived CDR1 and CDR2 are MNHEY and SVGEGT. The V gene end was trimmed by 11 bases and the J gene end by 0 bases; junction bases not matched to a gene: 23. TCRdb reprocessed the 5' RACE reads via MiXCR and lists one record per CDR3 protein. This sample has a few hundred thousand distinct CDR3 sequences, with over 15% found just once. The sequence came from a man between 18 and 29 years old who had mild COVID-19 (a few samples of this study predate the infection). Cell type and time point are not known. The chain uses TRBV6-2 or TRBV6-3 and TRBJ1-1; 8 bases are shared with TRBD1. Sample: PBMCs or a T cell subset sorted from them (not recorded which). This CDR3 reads CACYPAGTGYFGLNTEAFF. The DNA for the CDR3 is TGTGCCTGCTACCCGGCCGGGACAGGATACTTCGGATTGAACACTGAAGCTTTCTTT.